These 25 T cell receptor beta chains were sequenced from one sample in a study of blood T cell repertoires in COVID-19. Profiling relied on immunoSEQ multiplex PCR, and the TCRdb table lists in-frame clones only, not all of them. In the table there are 350,000 to 450,000 clones, roughly four fifths of which are singletons. Input material: PBMCs or T cells enriched from blood (not recorded which). These receptors came from a woman aged 50 to 65 who had recovered from COVID-19.

The chain links TRBV6-6 to TRBJ1-5; maybe TRBD1 (6 bases). V shed 6 bases and J shed 3 bases, with 15 bases lying between them. The CDR3 length is 15 residues. Germline CDR1 MNHNY, CDR2 SVGAGI (reference sequence). CDR3 sequence (DNA): TGTGCCAGCAGCCTTTTTCAGGGGATCAATCAGCCCCAGCATTTT. Its translation: CASSLFQGINQPQHF.

This chain joins TRBV19 and TRBJ1-1, with D possibly TRBD1 on 5 matching bases. CDR3 size: 13 residues. Trimming took off 4 bases at V and 4 bases at J, with 10 bases between the two ends. Germline V gene data show CDR1 as LNHDA and CDR2 as SQIVND (reference sequence). For the CDR3, the DNA is TGTGCCAGTAGTACACAGACAGTCACTGAAGCTTTCTTT. Amino acid sequence: CASSTQTVTEAFF.

The chain carries TRBV4-3 and TRBJ2-3, with 7 bases that match TRBD1. Germline CDR1 and CDR2: LGHNA and YSLEER. The CDR3 extends over 16 amino acids. The junction had 7 bases not matched to a gene; V was cut back by 0 bases and J by 4 bases. This chain's CDR3 is CASSQDFTGDADTQYF. CDR3 coding DNA: TGCGCCAGCAGCCAAGATTTTACAGGGGATGCAGATACGCAGTATTTT.

The V call is TRBV30, the J call TRBJ1-2; 7 bases match TRBD1. Germline assignment: CDR1 GTSNPN and CDR2 SVGIG (reference sequence). The CDR3 has 14 amino acids. Trimming at V came to 0 bases and at J to 4 bases, leaving 5 bases not matched to a gene. The CDR3, as DNA: TGTGCCTGGAGTGTAGGGACAGCGAGCTATGGCTACACCTTC. Translation gives CAWSVGTASYGYTF.

This clone was seen more than once but under ten times. CDR3 amino acids: CASSLILGRINEQYF. The CDR3 DNA is TGTGCCAGCAGCTTAATATTGGGCAGGATTAACGAGCAGTACTTC. The J gene is TRBJ2-7, the V gene TRBV7-9, with D uncertain. The germline V and J ends were trimmed by 2 bases and 5 bases, with 16 bases remaining between them. In germline, CDR1 is SEHNR, CDR2 FQNEAQ (reference sequence). CDR3 size: 15 residues.

Only one count was recorded for this clone. The CDR3 DNA follows: TGCGCCAGCAGCCAGGCTAACGAGGGGGCGCGGAACACTGAAGCTTTCTTT. Encoded protein: CASSQANEGARNTEAFF. The genes are TRBV4-3 and TRBJ1-1; 7 nucleotides match TRBD1. V trimming: 3 bases; J trimming: 1 base; junction bases outside the gene matches: 11. The CDR3 sequence is 17 residues long. Germline V gene lookup returns CDR1 LGHNA and CDR2 YSLEER.

This clone has more than one count but fewer than ten. The chain joins TRBV5-1 to TRBJ1-3, with a tentative D call TRBD1 (5 bases). The CDR3 contains 17 residues. The germline V gene has CDR1 SGHRS and CDR2 YFSETQ. Trimming cost V 1 base and J 2 bases, with 16 bases left between them. The chain's CDR3 is CASSLSWVGVPGNTIYF. CDR3 sequence (DNA): TGCGCCAGCAGCTTGTCATGGGTAGGGGTGCCTGGAAACACCATATATTTT.

The rearrangement uses TRBV27 and TRBJ1-1; D is possibly TRBD1 (5 bases). There are 16 residues in the CDR3. CDR1 and CDR2 from the germline V gene are MNHEY and SMNVEV (reference sequence). V was pared by 8 bases and J by 0 bases, with 19 bases between. Here the CDR3 DNA reads TGTGCCAGCCGACGCCAGGGCAGCGCGATGAACACTGAAGCTTTCTTT. Amino acids: CASRRQGSAMNTEAFF.

J is TRBJ1-2 and V is TRBV2; D unresolved. CDR1 and CDR2 from the germline V gene are SNHLY and FYNNEI. V shed 0 bases and J shed 4 bases, with 12 bases lying between them. The CDR3 contains 15 residues. CDR3 sequence: CASSEALGPPYGYTF. Here the CDR3 DNA reads TGTGCCAGCAGTGAAGCGCTGGGCCCACCCTATGGCTACACCTTC.

The genes are TRBV27 and TRBJ1-2, with D maybe TRBD1 (6 bases). This CDR3 is built from 16 residues. Germline V gene data show CDR1 as MNHEY and CDR2 as SMNVEV (reference sequence). Trimming removed 4 bases from V and 1 base from J, with 16 bases in between. The CDR3 sequence: CASSSSARGRNYGYTF. The CDR3 DNA reads TGTGCCAGCAGTTCATCCGCCAGGGGACGTAACTATGGCTACACCTTC.

This clone was observed a few times. The rearrangement links TRBV24-1 to TRBJ2-1, with D perhaps matching TRBD1 (6 bases). Trimming left V 5 bases short and J 0 bases short, with 10 bases between. CDR1 and CDR2 (germline): KGHDR, SFDVKD. The CDR3 is 15 amino acids. The CDR3 spells CATSGGHDSYNEQFF. The CDR3 DNA is TGTGCCACCAGTGGGGGACACGACTCCTACAATGAGCAGTTCTTC.

The gene calls are TRBV7-2 and TRBJ2-1, with 11 bases fitting TRBD2. The germline gives CDR1 SGHTA, CDR2 FQGNSA. With 2 bases clipped from V and 10 bases from J, the junction kept 7 bases outside the gene matches. This CDR3 has 15 amino acids. CDR3 protein: CASSLLSGGAGEQFF. The CDR3 DNA is TGTGCCAGCAGCTTACTTAGCGGGGGGGCAGGAGAGCAGTTCTTC.

V gene TRBV5-5 combines with J gene TRBJ1-4; D not certain. This CDR3 comprises 17 residues. Trimming cost V 0 bases and J 5 bases, with 17 bases left between them. CDR1 and CDR2 from the germline V gene are SGHKS and YYEKEE (reference sequence). CDR3 nucleotides: TGTGCCAGCAGCTTGGCCACTACCAGGAGGAGGAATGAAAAACTGTTTTTT. Translating gives CASSLATTRRRNEKLFF.

The chain links TRBV6-6 to TRBJ2-7; D might be TRBD1 (6 bases). Per germline, CDR1 MNHNY and CDR2 SVGAGI (reference sequence). Trimming removed 7 bases from V and 5 bases from J, with 15 bases in between. The CDR3 length is 13 residues. This CDR3 reads CASTPTGSHEQYF. The CDR3, as DNA: TGTGCCAGCACCCCAACAGGGTCTCACGAGCAGTACTTC.

The chain recombines TRBV14 with TRBJ1-2, with TRBD1 matching 7 bases. The CDR3 runs 13 residues. The V segment lost 4 bases and the J segment 11 bases; nucleotides outside the gene matches: 10. Per the germline V gene, CDR1 is SGHDN and CDR2 is FVKESK. As DNA, the CDR3 is TGTGCCAGCAGCCCGGCAGGGGGGTTTGGGTACACCTTC. Its translation: CASSPAGGFGYTF.

Here the CDR3 DNA reads TGCGCCAGCAGCCCTCAGGGATACACTGAAGCTTTCTTT. It translates to CASSPQGYTEAFF. The chain couples TRBV5-1 to TRBJ1-1; tentatively, D is TRBD1 (5 bases). Germline CDR1 and CDR2: SGHRS and YFSETQ. The CDR3 is made up of 13 amino acids. The V end lost 4 bases, the J end lost 3 bases, and 10 bases lay between the germline ends.

This chain links TRBV7-3 with TRBJ2-1; unclear D gene. Trimming shortened V by 3 bases and J by 8 bases, and 11 bases separated the two germline ends. CDR1 and CDR2 (germline): SGHTA, FQGTGA. This CDR3 contains 13 residues. The CDR3 nucleotides read TGTGCCAGCAGCTTTTCCCGAGACTATGAGCAGTTCTTC. This sequence encodes CASSFSRDYEQFF.

This clone was observed a single time. This chain joins TRBV30 and TRBJ2-7; a weak D match, TRBD2 (5 bases). V shed 1 base and J shed 5 bases, with 9 bases lying between them. Germline assignment: CDR1 GTSNPN and CDR2 SVGIG (reference sequence). There are 12 residues in the CDR3. The chain's CDR3 is CAWSDWGDEQYF. The CDR3 region has the DNA TGTGCCTGGAGTGATTGGGGAGACGAGCAGTACTTC.

The V call is TRBV5-1, the J call TRBJ1-5, with 8 bases aligning to TRBD1. J gave up 6 bases and V 0 bases, and 8 bases lay outside the gene matches. There are 16 residues in the CDR3. Germline V lookup: CDR1 SGHRS, CDR2 YFSETQ. DNA for the CDR3: TGCGCCAGCAGCTTGGGTGGCAGGGGGCCAGGTCAGCCCCAGCATTTT. Translation: CASSLGGRGPGQPQHF.

This chain connects TRBV29-1 to TRBJ2-7; a possible D gene is TRBD2 (6 bases). V lost 7 bases to trimming and J lost 5 bases, with 21 bases between them. Germline V gene sequence: CDR1 SQVTM, CDR2 ANQGSEA. The CDR3 is 14 amino acids. In nucleotides, the CDR3 is TGCAGCGAGACCGGGACTGACGTTTACGACGAGCAGTACTTC. Translating gives CSETGTDVYDEQYF.

The chain has TRBV30 and TRBJ1-2; unclear D gene. The V and J ends lost 4 bases and 4 bases respectively, with 16 bases between them. The CDR3 runs 14 residues. Germline loops: CDR1 GTSNPN, CDR2 SVGIG (reference sequence). CDR3 sequence: CAWTPGSSGYGYTF. The DNA for the CDR3 is TGTGCCTGGACCCCAGGCTCAAGCGGCTATGGCTACACCTTC.

V usage is TRBV24-1 and J usage is TRBJ1-1; unclear D gene. Trimming removed 9 bases from V and 6 bases from J, with 10 bases in between. Germline V lookup: CDR1 KGHDR, CDR2 SFDVKD. This CDR3 is built from 11 residues. The CDR3 DNA is TGTGCCACCTCGCGAGTCGCTGAAGCTTTCTTT. It yields the protein CATSRVAEAFF.

V gene TRBV6-6 combines with J gene TRBJ1-2, with a weak D call TRBD1 (6 bases). The CDR3 runs to 14 residues. The V gene lost 6 bases and the J gene lost 3 bases, with 14 bases spanning the gap. From germline, CDR1 is MNHNY and CDR2 SVGAGI (reference sequence). The CDR3 loop is CASSSTGGDYGYTF. In DNA form, the CDR3 reads TGTGCCAGCAGCTCCACGGGGGGCGACTATGGCTACACCTTC.

V is TRBV7-2 and J is TRBJ2-7; D possibly corresponds to TRBD1 (6 bases). The germline V gene has CDR1 SGHTA and CDR2 FQGNSA. Trimming removed 1 base at V and 3 bases at J, with 13 bases between. The CDR3 spans 15 residues. The CDR3 coding sequence is TGTGCCAGCAGCTTAGAGGGGACACCATTCTACGAGCAGTACTTC. Translation: CASSLEGTPFYEQYF.

The chain combines TRBV27 with TRBJ2-3; 12 nucleotides agree with TRBD2. Trimming took 8 bases from V and 6 from J; bases not matched to a gene: 18. The germline V gene has CDR1 MNHEY and CDR2 SMNVEV (reference sequence). This CDR3 is built from 18 residues. CDR3 region: CASSLLTRLAGVRDTQYF. The CDR3 region has the DNA TGTGCCAGCTCCCTCTTAACTCGACTAGCGGGGGTCCGCGATACGCAGTATTTT.